This T cell receptor beta chain was sequenced in a study of blood T cell repertoires in COVID-19. Study summary: The samples span acute and convalescent COVID-19 from the United States, Italy and Spain. Nucleic acid was either cDNA or gDNA, and it came from T cells, B-cell-depleted T cells, or PBMCs.

The CDR3 loop spans 12 amino acids. Trimming stripped 6 bases from V and 6 bases from J, with 8 bases between. Authors' analysis steps: Estimates of nucleated cell counts were drawn from the amplification of reference gene primers. Only in-frame clones appear in the TCRdb table, and some are missing; sequencing was by immunoSEQ multiplex PCR. That table furnishes V, J and clone size, whereas the DNA furnished D and trimming. The sample shows about 55,000 clones, approximately 80% of them seen only once. Sequenced material: peripheral blood. The TCR originated in a human donor in a cohort sampled during active or convalescent COVID-19. V gene TRBV12-3 or TRBV12-4 combines with J gene TRBJ2-2; maybe TRBD1 (6 bases). The chain's CDR3 is CASREGAGELFF. As DNA, the CDR3 is TGTGCCAGCAGAGAGGGGGCCGGGGAGCTGTTTTTT.